This T cell receptor (beta chain) comes out of a study of CXCR4 blockade with PD-1 therapy in pancreatic cancer (dated by TCRdb to between 2018 and 2020). Turning to the overall study: The study analyzed resected pancreatic ductal adenocarcinoma using both multiplex immunohistochemistry and TCRbeta immunosequencing, alongside ex vivo slice culture that tested PD-1 and CXCR4 blockade. Two geographically distinct regions were TCR-sequenced from each of several tumors to assess intratumoral heterogeneity. The research as a whole found: Tumors showed clonal expansion, with mean productive clonality roughly 0.13 versus 0.045 in healthy blood, but clonality did not correlate with survival. A strong correlation was found between the frequency of an amino acid clone and the number of distinct nucleotide rearrangements encoding that clone, which suggests convergent selection driven by common tumor antigens. Because only TCRbeta chains were sequenced, true antigen-specificity overlap of convergent dominant clones was left unconfirmed pending paired alpha-beta single-cell sequencing.

V and J lose 6 bases and 6 bases, and a span of 8 bases separates them. The germline V gene sets CDR1 to MNHGY and CDR2 to SAAAGT. Including the terminal cysteine and phenylalanine, the CDR3 comprises 12 residues. Just the 36-base CDR3 DNA is kept, in frame starting at base 1. The immunoSEQ Assay at Adaptive Biotechnologies was used to immunosequence TCRbeta CDR3 regions from the extracted DNA. In the paper's pipeline: To quantify the absolute abundance of each unique TCRbeta CDR3, sequences were collapsed and filtered. Clonality was calculated as 1 minus Pielou's evenness, using only productive in-frame rearrangements. Regional overlap was evaluated by tracking the top 100 nucleotide rearrangements across paired samples, and paired versus unrelated samples were compared using the Morisita index. The immunoSEQ Rearrangement Details tool was used to assess convergence of nucleotide rearrangements onto identical amino acid sequences. This is the immuneACCESS table as TCRdb keeps it, with only in-frame sequences that have V and J called. A part of the clones is gone; compared with another copy, unresolved V genes explain less than half, and the rest is unexplained. That table supplies the V and J calls and clone size; D and trimming were determined from the DNA. Recorded for this sample are a few thousand clones; 50% to 60% of them occurred a single time. Jointly, the top ten make up over 11% of the sample.

Turning to this clone: This receptor's antigen is unknown. Base qualities are not provided; no much larger clone lies one nucleotide away.

The archived tumor blocks came from patients who had not received neoadjuvant therapy before resection. In the preserved-tissue arm of the study, about 30 surgical resection samples from about two dozen previously untreated pancreatic ductal adenocarcinoma patients were used. DNA for the resection arm was extracted from ten 5-micron curls of FFPE tumor lying next to the multiplex immunohistochemistry slide. The chain uses TRBV6-8 and TRBJ2-2, with the identity of the D gene unclear. The sequence derives from a human donor with pancreatic ductal adenocarcinoma. Sequencing used tumor tissue. The CDR3 region reads CASRASPGELFF. In nucleotide form, the sequence is TGTGCCAGCAGGGCGAGTCCCGGGGAGCTGTTTTTT.